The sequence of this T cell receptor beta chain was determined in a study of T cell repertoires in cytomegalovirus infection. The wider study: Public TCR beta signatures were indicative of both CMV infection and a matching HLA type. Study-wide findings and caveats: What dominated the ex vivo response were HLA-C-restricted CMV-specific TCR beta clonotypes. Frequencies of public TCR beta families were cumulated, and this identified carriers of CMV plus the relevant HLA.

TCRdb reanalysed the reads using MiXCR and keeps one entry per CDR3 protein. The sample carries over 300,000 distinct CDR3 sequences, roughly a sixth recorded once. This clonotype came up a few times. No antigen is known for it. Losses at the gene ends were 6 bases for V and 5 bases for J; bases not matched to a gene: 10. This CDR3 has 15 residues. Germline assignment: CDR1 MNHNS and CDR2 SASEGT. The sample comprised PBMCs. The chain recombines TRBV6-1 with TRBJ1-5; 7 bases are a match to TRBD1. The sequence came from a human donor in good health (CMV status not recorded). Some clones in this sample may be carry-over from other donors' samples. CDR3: CASRRQGDSHQPQHF. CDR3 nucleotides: TGTGCCAGCAGGAGACAAGGGGACAGTCATCAGCCCCAGCATTTT.